This T cell receptor beta chain was profiled in a study of cytomegalovirus exposure and HLA in healthy donors (dated by TCRdb to about 2017). Some background on the complete study: An earlier analysis of 587 of the donors reported roughly 300 Gb of sequence data and around 120 million unique TCR beta sequences obtained from 150 million to 200 million T cells. Approximately 300 gigabases of sequencing data and 80 million or so unique TCR sequences were included in an early release covering 550 to 800 HLA-typed donors. Of the 350 to 450 genotyped donors, 65% to 90% were placed in the genetic ancestry cluster associated with self-reported Caucasian donors. The aim of the study was to test whether cataloging public T cell receptors could identify signatures of past pathogen exposure. The study profiled the T cell repertoires of fewer than 850 subjects by immunosequencing and related them to cytomegalovirus serostatus. In addition to the first cohort of 666 subjects, a separate validation cohort of approximately 130 different subjects was used. High-throughput TCR immunosequencing, statistical association of individual TCRs with disease status, and machine learning were combined to predict cytomegalovirus infection status. A later analysis re-analyzed previously published TCR beta repertoires from 666 donors and added high-resolution HLA genotyping to study TCR occurrence patterns. Rather than drawing on any new phenotypic data, the later analysis identified candidate immune exposures from TCR beta sequences and the way those sequences occurred across donors. To decide whether each TCR beta V gene segment behaved as functional or pseudogenic, an earlier analysis of approximately 600 of the donors relied on high-throughput TCR beta sequencing. Alongside the repertoire data, information on donor age, sex, ethnicity and CMV serostatus was compiled. A later genetic analysis took genome-wide SNP genotypes for about three fifths of the 666 donors and used that subset as a discovery cohort. Every discovery cohort repertoire had been produced on one sequencing platform. Class I and class II HLA loci were covered by the typing at four-digit resolution. Typing coverage varied by locus: roughly 629-640 donors for A, B, C, DRB1 and DQB1; 500 to 550 for DQA1; nearly 610 for DPA1; 450 to 480 for DPB1. Because of strong linkage in the cohort, four to six DR-DQ haplotypes were treated as single units for association and clustering. Among 398 genotyped donors of the cohort, an average of approximately 250,000 unique TCR beta nucleotide sequences were sequenced per donor, around 18% of them non-productive. What the study reported, not specific to this receptor: In a later analysis, the rate of TCR association differed among HLA loci, with DRB1 alleles having the most associated TCRs and HLA-C alleles having the fewest. A later analysis associated 15,000 to 20,000 TCR beta sequences with specific HLA alleles at a false discovery rate of 0.05. Linkage disequilibrium might explain the correlated functional status among segregating V segments, but an unknown experimental factor could not be ruled out. The classifier was reported to diagnose cytomegalovirus status with high specificity and sensitivity in both the original and validation cohorts. In an earlier analysis of fewer than 750 of the donors, most TCR beta V segments were observed in productive rearrangements about 90% or about 30% of the time, broadly matching IMGT annotations. Sequencing depth was assumed to be roughly uniform across donors in the presence/absence analyses, though that assumption may not hold. In vitro tests confirmed that a few of the cytomegalovirus-associated TCR beta chains recognize cytomegalovirus antigens. Because HLA typing was missing for some donors at each locus, association tests included only the typed subset. The only immune exposure information available for the cohort was CMV serostatus. The study gave a list of about 170 TCR beta chains associated with cytomegalovirus. A group of highly shared sequence variants was considered likely to be a technical artifact of the sequencing pipeline. A later analysis reported that several top co-occurrence clusters appeared linked to parvovirus B19, influenza, CMV and Epstein-Barr virus. V-gene and J-gene trimming of TCR beta chains was associated with a missense DCLRE1C variant in a later genetic analysis, and the association was replicated in an independent cohort. Some IMGT-functional V segments, including TRBV6-2 and TRBV6-3, could not be distinguished by the 87-base-pair reads and were therefore excluded. A further reported finding was that TCR beta sequences accurately predicted the HLA-A and HLA-B alleles for most subjects in the first cohort. The earlier analysis of around 600 of the donors excluded over 15 rarely observed V segments, including chromosome 9 orphons, because counts were too low. In a later genetic analysis, fewer N-insertions in productive TCRs were reported among donors in an Asian-associated ancestry cluster than the approximately 670-donor mean. In a later analysis, most CMV-associated TCR beta chains were found to appear HLA-restricted, with HLA associations seemingly driven largely by CMV exposure. The authors suggested that the approach could potentially be extended to other disease states and immunological phenotypes. In this cohort, only TCR beta chains were sequenced, and detectable features were limited by the absence of alpha or paired-chain data. Most TCR sequences were seen in very few donors, while some public TCRs were found in many individuals. Assigning TCR associations to individual alleles was difficult when HLA alleles, especially DR and DQ, strongly co-occurred. A later analysis found that HLA-associated TCR beta chains were more clonally expanded and had lower generation probabilities than equally common non-associated chains.

The library was built by means of the immunoSEQ multiplex PCR assay. The multiplex PCR relied on a mix of 60 forward primers for TCR Vbeta segments and 13 reverse primers for TCR Jbeta segments. A multiplex PCR assay on genomic DNA amplified the CDR3 region of rearranged TCR beta genes. Amplified TCR beta libraries were sequenced as 87-base-pair reads on the Illumina HiSeq System. On the authors' methods: Across the 500 to 750 repertoires, a later analysis counted roughly 84 million unique TCR beta chains, about 10 million of which were shared by at least two donors. Raw reads were error-corrected and collapsed into unique sequences with a nearest-neighbor algorithm that merged closely related sequences to remove PCR and sequencing errors. CDR3 sequences were aligned to IMGT reference sequences to assign V, D and J gene segments. Each retained sequence needed at least a six-nucleotide match to both a V gene segment and a J gene segment. A rearrangement counted as productive if the CDR3 had no stop codons and remained in frame with V and J, and every other rearrangement counted as non-productive. Following IMGT convention, CDR3 was defined as the stretch from the second conserved V-encoded cysteine up to the conserved J-encoded phenylalanine. In an earlier analysis of more than 550 of the donors, sequences lacking an unambiguous match to a single V gene segment were excluded. In an earlier analysis of some 590 of the donors, a V segment was called functional when productive rearrangements were above 56.7%, and segregating when the standard deviation between donors exceeded 5%. A statistical classification framework was built to diagnose cytomegalovirus status from the catalog of TCR beta chain sequences. In a later analysis, V and J genes were assigned by comparing TCR nucleotide sequences against IMGT/GENE-DB human TR gene sequences. Using the TCRdist pipeline, a later analysis assigned CDR3 sequences along with most-parsimonious VDJ recombination scenarios. In a later analysis, each TCR beta chain was defined by its CDR3 amino acid sequence together with its V-gene family, and reads lacking a unique V-gene family were excluded. In a later analysis, fewer than 600 highly shared, low-generation-probability nucleotide sequences were removed to address suspected cross-contamination and a sequencing artifact. In a later analysis, a clonal expansion index was calculated for each public chain from normalized within-repertoire ranks of inferred template counts. In a later analysis, generation probabilities were computed with a VDJ recombination model fitted to out-of-frame rearrangements, and the resulting probabilities were checked against IGoR. In a later analysis, hypergeometric tests were used to score TCR-TCR, TCR-HLA and TCR-CMV co-occurrence, with a repertoire-size bias correction applied to TCR pairs. A later analysis estimated false discovery rates by permuting HLA or CMV assignments 20 times. In a later analysis, co-occurring TCRs were grouped using DBSCAN, and TCRdist sequence similarity was added for clustering within HLA-allele-positive subsets. Repertoires with fewer than 30,000 or more than 120,000 public chains were left out of co-occurrence clustering, as were five repertoires with anomalous nucleotide sharing. Drawn from immuneACCESS, this table holds only the in-frame rearrangements with V and J called that TCRdb kept. Clones are partly lost; checked studies trace under half to an unresolved V gene and leave the rest unexplained. V and J calls and clone size are those listed in that table; D and trimming were worked out from the DNA. The sample table contains over 150,000 clones; only one count was recorded for about 65% of them. The ten top clones hold around 4.3% of the sample.

On this clone: Its recognized antigen is unknown. No base qualities exist here, and no much larger clone lies one base off it.

CDR1 and CDR2 (SGHNT, YYREEE) derive from the germline V gene (reference sequence). For this chain, trimming is 3 bases at the V end and 4 bases at the J end, and the number of junction bases without a gene match is 6. The CDR3 holds 15 amino acids from the cysteine to the phenylalanine. Just the 45-base CDR3 DNA is kept, in frame starting at base 1. The cohort consisted of 650 to 850 healthy bone marrow donors. All cohort members were sampled while nominally healthy, although unrecorded immune exposures were likely present. The donor was CMV seropositive and belonged to the group of about 290 seropositive cohort members. A peripheral blood sample was collected from each donor, and TCR beta sequencing was performed on peripheral blood mononuclear cells. Genomic DNA was extracted from the blood cell samples with the Qiagen DNeasy Blood Extraction Kit.

Recombination connected TRBV5-4 to TRBJ2-7, and 11 junctional nucleotides match TRBD1. The sequenced material came from PBMCs. This clonotype was sampled from a woman between 18 and 30 years old in good health and CMV-seropositive. The CDR3 here reads CASSSGQGATYEQYF. At the DNA level, the sequence is TGTGCCAGCAGCTCCGGACAGGGGGCGACTTACGAGCAGTACTTC.